This T cell receptor (beta chain) is drawn from a study of early T cells in non-severe SARS-CoV-2 infection. Study information: Chains stayed unpaired after sequencing of bulk RNA from unsorted whole blood.

Overall study findings and caveats: Using VDJdb, the matching emphasized anti-spike CD8 responses while missing private and CD4 specificities.

In this sample, this clonotype turned up many times. The antigen is not known. The V gene end was trimmed by 10 bases and the J gene end by 2 bases; junction bases not matched to a gene: 5. This CDR3 region has 12 residues. Germline V gene data show CDR1 as LNHDA and CDR2 as SQIVND (reference sequence). Each CDR3 protein gets one entry after TCRdb re-called the 5' RACE reads with MiXCR. The sample includes 25,000 to 40,000 distinct CDR3 sequences, 4.5% to 6% seen only once; the top ten take about a fifth. The TCR sequence derives from an adult who was a healthcare worker with PCR-confirmed SARS-CoV-2 infection or an uninfected control (not recorded which). V usage is TRBV19 and J usage is TRBJ2-7; 7 nucleotides match TRBD2. The specimen was whole blood. The CDR3 is CATSGGAYEQYF. The CDR3 DNA reads TGTGCCACTTCGGGAGGCGCCTACGAGCAGTACTTC. The variable domain in full, with the rest retrieved from reference TRBV19 and TRBJ2-7, is DGGITQSPKYLFRKEGQNVTLSCEQNLNHDAMYWYRQDPGQGLRLIYYSQIVNDFQKGDIAEGYSVSREKKESFPLTVTSAQKNPTAFYLCATSGGAYEQYFGPGTRLTVT.